This T cell receptor beta chain came from a study of blood T cell repertoires in COVID-19. This CDR3 is 15 amino acids long. The V and J ends lost 3 bases and 1 base, in that order; junction bases with no gene match: 4. Germline V CDR1 and CDR2: LGHDT, YNNKEL (reference sequence). The repertoire was sequenced with immunoSEQ multiplex PCR; TCRdb's copy has only in-frame clones and lacks some. The data contain 300,000 to 350,000 clones, around four fifths of them seen just once; the ten biggest clones take up 2.5% to 3.5%. The specimen was peripheral blood. V and J are TRBV3-1 (or the pseudogene TRBV3-2) and TRBJ2-7, with 9 bases that match TRBD1. This receptor was taken from a man aged 25-45 years with active or convalescent COVID-19. The CDR3 here is CASSQRTGASYEQYF. The CDR3 DNA is TGTGCCAGCAGCCAGAGGACAGGGGCATCCTACGAGCAGTACTTC.